This T cell receptor beta chain came from a study of cytomegalovirus exposure and HLA in healthy donors. In the PCR, 60 Vbeta and 13 Jbeta primers were used. The table came from immunoSEQ multiplex PCR; TCRdb's copy has only in-frame clones and leaves some out. This sample has 95,000 to 100,000 clones, with around 77% found just once. Concerning this clone: Its cognate antigen is unknown.

The CDR3 totals 11 residues. Germline V lookup: CDR1 KGHSH, CDR2 LQKENI. Between the trimmed V and J ends, which lost 6 bases and 7 bases, there was a span of 9 bases. Findings and limits, study-wide: A later analysis reportedly found that, within productive TCRs, an Asian-associated ancestry cluster had fewer N-insertions than the mean observed across the roughly 670 donors.

The sequence came from a female donor in good health and CMV-seronegative. The chain joins TRBV18 to TRBJ1-1, with no clear D. Sequenced sample: PBMCs. CDR3 sequence (DNA): TGTGCCAGCTCCGCGGCCGATGAAGCTTTCTTT. Translated: CASSAADEAFF.